This entry lists 3 T cell receptor beta chains sequenced from one sample in a study of blood T cell repertoires in COVID-19. Repertoires were generated with immunoSEQ multiplex PCR, while TCRdb's copy carries only in-frame clones and drops some. The sample yields some 70,000 clones, 65% to 85% seen once. The sequenced sample was peripheral blood. These receptors were collected from a man in his fifties or sixties with COVID-19, enrolled during active disease.

The chain couples TRBV30 to TRBJ1-4, with 7 bases identical to TRBD1. The CDR3 runs 15 residues. The germline CDR1 and CDR2 sequences are GTSNPN and SVGIG (reference sequence). With 1 base clipped from V and 5 bases from J, the junction kept 7 bases outside the gene matches. This CDR3 reads CAWSDNRGLNEKLFF. The DNA of the CDR3 is TGTGCCTGGAGTGATAACAGGGGCCTCAATGAAAAACTGTTTTTT.

The rearrangement joins TRBV10-1 to TRBJ2-7; 7 bases match TRBD1. With V trimmed by 5 bases and J by 2 bases, 6 bases remained unmatched. CDR1 WNHNN and CDR2 SYGVQD come from the germline V gene (reference sequence). The CDR3 has 14 residues. In nucleotides, the CDR3 is TGCGCCAGCAGTCCGGGACAGAGACCCTACGAGCAGTACTTC. Protein product: CASSPGQRPYEQYF.

The chain has TRBV24-1 and TRBJ2-2; D gene ambiguous. V gave up 6 bases and J gave up 7 bases, with 17 bases separating them. Germline loops: CDR1 KGHDR, CDR2 SFDVKD. This CDR3 contains 15 residues. The CDR3 sequence is CATSPAPKSSGELFF. CDR3 nucleotides: TGTGCCACCAGTCCTGCTCCGAAGAGTAGCGGGGAGCTGTTTTTT.